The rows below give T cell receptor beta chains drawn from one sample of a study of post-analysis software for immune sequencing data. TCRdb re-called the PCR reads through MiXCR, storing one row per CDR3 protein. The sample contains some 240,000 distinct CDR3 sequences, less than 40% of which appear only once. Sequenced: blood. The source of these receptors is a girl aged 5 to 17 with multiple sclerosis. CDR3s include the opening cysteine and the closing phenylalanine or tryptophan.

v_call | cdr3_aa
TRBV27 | CASAPGPRASYNEQFF
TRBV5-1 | CASSFTFSTDTQYF
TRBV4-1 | CASSQLPNTEAFF
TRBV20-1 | CSARDRPASGSGNEQFF
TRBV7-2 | CASSLAWTGTGYTF
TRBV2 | CASSEATTTGSADTQYF
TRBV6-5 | CASSSVGGEQFF
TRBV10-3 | CAITETSGGDTQYF
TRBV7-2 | CASSRAKGGTLEQFF
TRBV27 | CASSPLDRSNQPQHF
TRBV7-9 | CASSSAGIDTDTQYF
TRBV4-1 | CASSQDGGGSSTDTQYF
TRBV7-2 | CASSLGLAFNTQYF
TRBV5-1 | CASSPWGLDSISGANVLTF
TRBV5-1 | CASSFETGGSIQYF
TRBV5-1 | CASSMYGGSVDTQYF
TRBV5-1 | CAGSLGDGNTDTQYF
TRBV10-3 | CAITKKPGQETQYF
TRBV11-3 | CASSFGGTSKNNEQFF
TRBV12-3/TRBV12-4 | CASSSLAGVSDTQYF
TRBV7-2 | CASSRRLSGERFF
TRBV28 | CASSSEATNEKLFF
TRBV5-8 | CASSFGDQPQHF
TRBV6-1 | CASRENSPYGYTF
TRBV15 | CATSSGSGPYNEQFF
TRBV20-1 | CSARGPSGTDTQYF
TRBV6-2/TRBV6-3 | CASRRRGALGTDTQYF
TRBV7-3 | CASSSLRGDGYTF
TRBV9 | CASSASGTGGRGGQNIQYF
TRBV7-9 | CASSLGGLAGWKNEQYF
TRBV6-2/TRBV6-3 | CAGSRRVGETQYF
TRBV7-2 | CASSSTGFQETQYF
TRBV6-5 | CASSYRDTYEQYF
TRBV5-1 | CASSPSAGGLNEQFF
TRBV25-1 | CASTPAGVAGDRTGELFF
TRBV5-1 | CASSLNRGAQETQYF
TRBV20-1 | CSASPGLDTQYF
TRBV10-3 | CAIGEQVGYNEQFF
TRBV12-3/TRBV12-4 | CASAQDRVNTDTQYF
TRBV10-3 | CAISESSPRGRALGGQFF
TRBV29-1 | CSVDKQGINYGYTF
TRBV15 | CATSRAGLAVYNEQFF
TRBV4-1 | CASSQVLAGGGNEQFF
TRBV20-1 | CSASGSTTDTQYF
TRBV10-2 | CATLTGNQETQYF
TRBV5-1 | CASSLDRRDTDTQYF
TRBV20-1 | CSAPTGQGSYEQYF
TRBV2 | CASRRVATNEKLFF
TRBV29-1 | CSVNIRDGYTF
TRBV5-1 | CASVRFEQYF
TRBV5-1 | CASSARDTSSGNTIYF
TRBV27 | CASSSSGTHNEQFF
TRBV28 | CASSSKSRYEQYF